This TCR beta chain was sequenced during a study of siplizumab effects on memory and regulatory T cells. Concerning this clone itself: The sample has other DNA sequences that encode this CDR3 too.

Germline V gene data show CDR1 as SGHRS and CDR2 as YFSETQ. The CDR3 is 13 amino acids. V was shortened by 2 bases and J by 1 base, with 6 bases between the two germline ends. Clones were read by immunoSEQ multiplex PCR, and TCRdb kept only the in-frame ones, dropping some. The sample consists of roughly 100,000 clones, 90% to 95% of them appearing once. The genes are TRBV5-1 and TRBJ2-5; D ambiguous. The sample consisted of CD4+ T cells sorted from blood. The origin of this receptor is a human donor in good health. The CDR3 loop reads CASSFGPQETQYF. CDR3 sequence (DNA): TGCGCCAGCAGCTTCGGGCCCCAAGAGACCCAGTACTTC.